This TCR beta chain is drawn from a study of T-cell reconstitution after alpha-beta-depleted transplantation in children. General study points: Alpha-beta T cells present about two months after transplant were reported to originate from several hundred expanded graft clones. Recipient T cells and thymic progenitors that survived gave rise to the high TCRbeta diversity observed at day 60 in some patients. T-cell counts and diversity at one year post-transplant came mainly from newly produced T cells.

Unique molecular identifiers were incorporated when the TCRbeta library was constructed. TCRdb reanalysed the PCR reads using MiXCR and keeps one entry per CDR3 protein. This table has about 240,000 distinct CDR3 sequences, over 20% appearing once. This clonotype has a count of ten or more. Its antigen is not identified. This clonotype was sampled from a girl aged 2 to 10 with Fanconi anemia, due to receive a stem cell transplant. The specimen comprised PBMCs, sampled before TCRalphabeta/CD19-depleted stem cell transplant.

CDR3 nucleotide sequence: TGTGCCATCAGTGAAGGGACAGGGGGATCCAATGAGCAGTTCTTC. Translated: CAISEGTGGSNEQFF. This chain uses TRBV10-3 with TRBJ2-1, with TRBD1 matching over 11 bases. The CDR3 sequence is 15 residues long. J was trimmed by 6 bases and V by 3 bases; bases with no gene match: 4. Germline CDR1 is ENHRY and CDR2 is SYGVKD.